Sequencing of this T cell receptor beta chain was carried out in a study of hypomethylating agent response in myelodysplastic syndrome. Study summary: Of patients, most of the 11 got azacitidine and 3 of 11 decitabine. The most frequent mutation was TET2, in about 45% of the 11 patients. Patients with neither complete response nor hematologic improvement were classed non-responders.

By its share, this clone is large. Sequencing was performed with immunoSEQ multiplex PCR; in TCRdb, only in-frame clones are kept and a portion is missing. The repertoire holds around 2,700 clones, with 70% to 85% as singletons. CDR1 and CDR2 from the germline V gene are PRHDT and FYEKMQ (reference sequence). J lost 4 bases, V lost 3 bases, and 12 bases had no gene match. This CDR3 is built from 18 residues. This sequence originates from a human donor with myelodysplastic syndrome. The sample in question was bone marrow, obtained before or after starting hypomethylating agent treatment for myelodysplastic syndrome (not recorded which). The V call is TRBV13, the J call TRBJ2-5, with 12 bases identical to TRBD1. The CDR3 loop is CASSLAGTGGARGETQYF. CDR3 DNA sequence: TGTGCCAGCAGCTTGGCTGGGACAGGGGGCGCGAGAGGAGAGACCCAGTACTTC.